This paragraph reports one TCR beta chain. As processed by the authors: Reference gene primer amplification yielded estimated nucleated cell counts. TCRdb's table, derived via immunoSEQ multiplex PCR, lists solely in-frame clones and lacks some. V, J and clone size reflect that table, while D and trimming were determined from the DNA. This sample yields some 250,000 clones, of which more than 80% are seen a single time; 7.5% belongs to the top ten. The data originate from a study of blood T cell repertoires in COVID-19. About the study: Nucleic acid was either cDNA or gDNA, and it came from T cells, B-cell-depleted T cells, or PBMCs.

Seattle participants joined during active infection and were tracked over time. The clonotype comes from a woman older than 75 with COVID-19, enrolled during active disease. Sequencing input: peripheral blood.

Written as DNA, the CDR3 is TGTGCCAGCAGCCCACTCGAAAAACTGTTTTTT. As protein: CASSPLEKLFF. This chain connects TRBV2 to TRBJ1-4; D ambiguous. Deletions cut 6 bases from V and 8 bases from J, with 7 bases between. Germline assignment: CDR1 SNHLY and CDR2 FYNNEI. This CDR3 is built from 11 residues.